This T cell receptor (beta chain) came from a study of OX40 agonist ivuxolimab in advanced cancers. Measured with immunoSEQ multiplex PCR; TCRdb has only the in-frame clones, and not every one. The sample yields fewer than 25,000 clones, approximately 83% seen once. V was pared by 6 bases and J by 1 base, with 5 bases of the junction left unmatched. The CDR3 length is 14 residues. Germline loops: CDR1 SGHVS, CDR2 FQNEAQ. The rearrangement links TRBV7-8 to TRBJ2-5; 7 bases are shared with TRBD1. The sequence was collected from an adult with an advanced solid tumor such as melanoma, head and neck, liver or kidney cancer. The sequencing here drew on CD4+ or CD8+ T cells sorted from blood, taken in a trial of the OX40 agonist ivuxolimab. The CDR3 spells CASRRGQAQETQYF. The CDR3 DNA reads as TGTGCCAGCAGACGAGGACAGGCCCAAGAGACCCAGTACTTC.